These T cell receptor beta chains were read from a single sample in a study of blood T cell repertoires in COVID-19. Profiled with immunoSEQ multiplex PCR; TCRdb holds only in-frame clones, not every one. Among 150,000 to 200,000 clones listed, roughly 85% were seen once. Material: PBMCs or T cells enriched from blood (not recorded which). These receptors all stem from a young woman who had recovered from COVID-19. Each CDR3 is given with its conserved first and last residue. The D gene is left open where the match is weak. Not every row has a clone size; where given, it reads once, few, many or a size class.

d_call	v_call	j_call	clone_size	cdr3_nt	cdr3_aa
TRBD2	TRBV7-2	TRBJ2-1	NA	TGTGCCAGCAGCCTGCGGGGGAAGATTTCCTACAATGAGCAGTTCTTC	CASSLRGKISYNEQFF
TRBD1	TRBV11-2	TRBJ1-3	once	TGTGCCAGCAGCTTAGTAAGAGGACAGGGCTCTGGAAACACCATATATTTT	CASSLVRGQGSGNTIYF
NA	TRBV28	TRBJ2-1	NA	TGTGCCAGCAGTAGTATACGGGAAGGCAATGAGCAGTTCTTC	CASSSIREGNEQFF
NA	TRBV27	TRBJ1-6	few	TGTGCCAGCAGCCTGGAGTGGGTTAATTCACCCCTCCACTTT	CASSLEWVNSPLHF
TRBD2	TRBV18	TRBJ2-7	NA	TGTGCCAGCTCACTTGGGGGGGTATCCTACGAGCAGTACTTC	CASSLGGVSYEQYF
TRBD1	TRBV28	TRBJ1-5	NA	TGTGCCAGCAGTCCCTCGACAGGGCTAAATCAGCCCCAGCATTTT	CASSPSTGLNQPQHF
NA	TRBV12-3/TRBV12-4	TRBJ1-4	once	TGTGCCAGCAGTTTAAGGGGAGAAAAACTGTTTTTT	CASSLRGEKLFF
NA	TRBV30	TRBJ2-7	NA	TGTGCCTGGAGTTGGGAGCGGACGCGCCTCGAGCAGTACTTC	CAWSWERTRLEQYF
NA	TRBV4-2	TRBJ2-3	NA	TGTGCCAGCAGCCGCAGTACAGATACGCAGTATTTT	CASSRSTDTQYF
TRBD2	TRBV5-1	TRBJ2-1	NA	TGCGCCAGCAGCCTGAGGCCCAGCCGGGACTACCATAATGAGCAGTTCTTC	CASSLRPSRDYHNEQFF
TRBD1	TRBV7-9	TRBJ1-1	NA	TGTGCCAGCAGCTTGGACAGGGGGCGAAGCACTGAAGCTTTCTTT	CASSLDRGRSTEAFF
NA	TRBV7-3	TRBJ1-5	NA	TGTGCCAGCAGCTTACGTGCAGGGCCAAATCAGCCCCAGCATTTT	CASSLRAGPNQPQHF
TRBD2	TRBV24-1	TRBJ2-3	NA	TGTGCCACCAGTGAAGGGTGGCGGGAGGCCACAGATACGCAGTATTTT	CATSEGWREATDTQYF
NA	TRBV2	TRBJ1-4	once	TGTGCCAGCAGTGCCAGCGAAAATGAAAAACTGTTTTTT	CASSASENEKLFF
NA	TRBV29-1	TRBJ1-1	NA	TGCAGCTCCCTAGGGAACACTGAAGCTTTCTTT	CSSLGNTEAFF
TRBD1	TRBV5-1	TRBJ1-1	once	TGCGCCAGCAGCCCGGGGACAGCGAACACTGAAGCTTTCTTT	CASSPGTANTEAFF
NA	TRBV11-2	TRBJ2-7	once	TGTGCCAGCAGCACTTGGACAGCTACCTACGAGCAGTACTTC	CASSTWTATYEQYF
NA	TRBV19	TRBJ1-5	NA	TGTGCCGGGAGACAGGCGCCTAATCAGCCCCAGCATTTT	CAGRQAPNQPQHF
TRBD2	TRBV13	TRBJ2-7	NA	TGTGCCAGCAGCTTAGGTGCTAGCGGTTACGAGCAGTACTTC	CASSLGASGYEQYF
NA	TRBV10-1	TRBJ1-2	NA	TGCGCCCCCTCCGAACTTTGTTACACCTTC	CAPSELCYTF
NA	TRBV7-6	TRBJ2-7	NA	TGTGCCAGCAGCTTTGACAGCTACGAGCAGTACTTC	CASSFDSYEQYF
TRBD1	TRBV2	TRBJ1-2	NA	TGTGCCAGCAGCGAGGACAGGAATGGCTATGGCTACACCTTC	CASSEDRNGYGYTF
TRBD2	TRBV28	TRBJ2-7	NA	TGTGCCAGCAGTTTAAGCGGGGGTGGAACCTACGAGCAGTACTTC	CASSLSGGGTYEQYF
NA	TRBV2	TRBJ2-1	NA	TGTGCCAGCAGTGACGGGTTACTGTCGGGAAATGAGCAGTTCTTC	CASSDGLLSGNEQFF
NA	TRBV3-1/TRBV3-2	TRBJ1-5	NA	TGTGCCAGCAGCCAAGGTCTCTATCAGCCCCAGCATTTT	CASSQGLYQPQHF
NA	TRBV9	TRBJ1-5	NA	TGTGCCAGCAGCGTAGTTGGGGGGTTCAATCAGCCCCAGCATTTT	CASSVVGGFNQPQHF
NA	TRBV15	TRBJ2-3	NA	TGTGCCACCAGCAGAGGCGGGGAGACAGATACGCAGTATTTT	CATSRGGETDTQYF
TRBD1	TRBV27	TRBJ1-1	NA	TGTGCCAGCAGTACGACAGGGGGCGTCACTGAAGCTTTCTTT	CASSTTGGVTEAFF
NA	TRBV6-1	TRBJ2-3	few	TGTGCCAGCAGTGGGGGCTGGGGGGGCGAGAGCACAGATACGCAGTATTTT	CASSGGWGGESTDTQYF
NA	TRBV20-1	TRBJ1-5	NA	TGCAGTGCTAGTACTGGACAGCCACATAGCAATCAGCCCCAGCATTTT	CSASTGQPHSNQPQHF
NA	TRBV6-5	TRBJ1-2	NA	TGTGCCAGCAGTTCGGGTCGGCGGGGCTATGGCTACACCTTC	CASSSGRRGYGYTF
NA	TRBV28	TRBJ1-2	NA	TGTGCCAGCAGCCTCCTTGGGGCTGATTTTAACTATGGCTACACCTTC	CASSLLGADFNYGYTF
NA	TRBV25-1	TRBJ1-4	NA	TGTGCCGGAAAGGCACAGGGTGCTAATGAAAAACTGTTTTTT	CAGKAQGANEKLFF
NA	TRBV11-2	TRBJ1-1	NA	TGTGCCAGCAGCTTAAATTCGGTACGGGCTTTCTTT	CASSLNSVRAFF
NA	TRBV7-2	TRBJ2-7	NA	TGTGCCAGCAGCGAAAAAGAAATGGCTTTCCCCTACGAGCAGTACTTC	CASSEKEMAFPYEQYF
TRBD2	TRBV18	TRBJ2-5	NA	TGTGCCAGCTCACCACCTCGGACTAGCGGGGCAAAAGAGACCCAGTACTTC	CASSPPRTSGAKETQYF